Given below is one T cell receptor beta chain in context. The antigen is unknown. Although they were nominally healthy when sampled, donors likely had unrecorded immune exposures. With V trimmed by 3 bases and J by 9 bases, 5 bases remained unmatched. The CDR3 runs to 13 residues. Germline values: CDR1 SGHRS, CDR2 YFSETQ. This PCR relied on a set of 60 Vbeta primers and 13 Jbeta primers. Sequencing was performed with immunoSEQ multiplex PCR; in TCRdb, only in-frame clones are kept and a portion is missing. The listing records under 200,000 clones. The data stem from a study of cytomegalovirus exposure and HLA in healthy donors. Study-level findings and limits: Researchers reported in a later analysis that common viral pathogens appeared linked to several top clusters. Cytomegalovirus status was reportedly diagnosed by the classifier with high specificity and sensitivity.

This sequence was found in a man younger than 45 in good health and CMV-seronegative. This sequence joins TRBV5-1 and TRBJ2-1, with 8 bases that match TRBD1. The sequencing input was PBMCs. CDR3 sequence (DNA): TGCGCCAGCAGCTCGGGACAGGTGGGTGAGCAGTTCTTC. Its protein is CASSSGQVGEQFF.